One sample yielded the 12 T cell receptor beta chains listed below, sequenced in a study of cytomegalovirus exposure and HLA in healthy donors. The PCR used 60 Vbeta and 13 Jbeta primers. This table comes from immunoSEQ multiplex PCR, and its TCRdb copy is limited to in-frame clones, with some not included. The repertoire holds some 150,000 clones, with more than 75% as singletons. Input material: PBMCs. The source of these receptors is a male donor in good health and CMV-seronegative.

The chain couples TRBV7-8 to TRBJ2-1; D is ambiguous. CDR3 size: 16 residues. Germline lookup yields CDR1 SGHVS and CDR2 FQNEAQ. The ends were cut back, 5 bases at V and 7 bases at J, with 21 bases in the middle. CDR3 loop: CASSLLVSLSGNEQFF. DNA for the CDR3: TGTGCCAGCAGCCTTCTGGTGTCTCTTTCCGGGAATGAGCAGTTCTTC.

This clone was detected a few times. V and J are TRBV6-6 and TRBJ2-5, with 9 bases identical to TRBD1. V was clipped by 5 bases and J by 3 bases; unmatched bases: 7. Per germline, CDR1 MNHNY and CDR2 SVGAGI (reference sequence). This CDR3 is 15 amino acids long. CDR3: CASSRPTGGEETQYF. The CDR3 bases are TGTGCCAGCAGTCGCCCGACAGGGGGTGAAGAGACCCAGTACTTC.

CDR3 loop: CASSSNPTASYEQYF. The CDR3 DNA is TGTGCCAGCAGTTCCAACCCGACAGCCTCCTACGAGCAGTACTTC. V usage is TRBV6-5 and J usage is TRBJ2-7; TRBD1 might be the D (5 bases). The V end was cut by 4 bases, the J end by 0 bases, with 13 bases between. Germline CDR1 MNHEY, CDR2 SVGAGI. The CDR3 has 15 residues.

The chain recombines TRBV19 with TRBJ2-5; TRBD2 matches 7 bases. The CDR3 is made up of 15 amino acids. The germline V gene encodes CDR1 LNHDA and CDR2 SQIVND (reference sequence). V lost 5 bases, J lost 7 bases, and 13 bases stayed unmatched. For the CDR3, the DNA is TGTGCCAGTAGTCGGATGGGGAGGGCCAGCGGGACCCAGTACTTC. Translated, it gives CASSRMGRASGTQYF.

This chain joins TRBV19 and TRBJ1-2; 8 bases agree with TRBD1. CDR3 size: 12 residues. CDR1 and CDR2 from the germline V gene are LNHDA and SQIVND (reference sequence). The CDR3 spells CARQTGARGYTF. As DNA, the CDR3 is TGTGCACGACAGACAGGGGCGAGGGGCTACACCTTC. Full variable domain (remainder filled in from reference TRBV19 and TRBJ1-2): DGGITQSPKYLFRKEGQNVTLSCEQNLNHDAMYWYRQDPGQGLRLIYYSQIVNDFQKGDIAEGYSVSREKKESFPLTVTSAQKNPTAFYLCARQTGARGYTFGSGTRLTVV.

The J gene is TRBJ2-7, the V gene TRBV27, with D possibly matching TRBD1 (6 bases). Between the trimmed V and J ends, which lost 6 bases and 0 bases, there was a span of 9 bases. The CDR3 length is 13 residues. Germline assignment: CDR1 MNHEY and CDR2 SMNVEV (reference sequence). The CDR3 sequence: CASRRGSSYEQYF. The CDR3 nucleotides are TGTGCCAGCAGAAGGGGGAGCTCCTACGAGCAGTACTTC.

The chain combines TRBV7-9 with TRBJ2-1; D remains unclear. Deletions cut 1 base from V and 4 bases from J, with 8 bases between. Germline assignment: CDR1 SEHNR and CDR2 FQNEAQ (reference sequence). CDR3 length: 14 residues. CDR3 DNA: TGTGCCAGCAGCTTAGGAGGATTTTACAATGAGCAGTTCTTC. It translates to CASSLGGFYNEQFF. Full variable domain (rest looked up from reference TRBV7-9 and TRBJ2-1): DTGVSQNPRHKITKRGQNVTFRCDPISEHNRLYWYRQTLGQGPEFLTYFQNEAQLEKSRLLSDRFSAERPKGSFSTLEIQRTEQGDSAMYLCASSLGGFYNEQFFGPGTRLTVL.

This chain links TRBV5-4 with TRBJ2-4, with D tentatively TRBD1 (7 bases). The CDR3 totals 14 residues. Trimming removed 5 bases from V and 1 base from J, with 10 bases in between. The germline V gene has CDR1 SGHNT and CDR2 YYREEE (reference sequence). In nucleotides, the CDR3 is TGTGCCAGCAGACCAGGGGGGGCCAAAAACATTCAGTACTTC. Translation gives CASRPGGAKNIQYF.

The table lists this clone with a few counts. The genes are TRBV5-5 and TRBJ2-5; 11 bases align to TRBD2. CDR1 is SGHKS, CDR2 YYEKEE, per germline (reference sequence). V shed 3 bases and J 1 base; nucleotides not matched to a gene: 8. The CDR3 is 17 residues long. The CDR3 loop reads CASSSLPTSGAQETQYF. The CDR3 DNA is TGTGCCAGCAGCTCACTTCCGACTAGCGGGGCCCAAGAGACCCAGTACTTC.

J is TRBJ2-4 and V is TRBV23-1; D is ambiguous. TRBV23-1 is treated as an ORF (open reading frame) with a function not yet certain. Trimming shortened V by 11 bases and J by 8 bases, and 22 bases separated the two germline ends. CDR3 length: 14 residues. CDR3 DNA: TGCGCCCGCCGTCGTTCTCGGGTCAGTGACATTCAGTACTTC. Protein sequence: CARRRSRVSDIQYF.

The chain has TRBV10-3 and TRBJ2-5; D gene ambiguous. Trimming stripped 11 bases from V and 3 bases from J, with 16 bases between. Germline V lookup: CDR1 ENHRY, CDR2 SYGVKD. The CDR3 runs to 13 residues. The CDR3 is CAPGPLAEETQYF. Here the CDR3 DNA reads TGTGCCCCGGGTCCGTTGGCCGAAGAGACCCAGTACTTC.

V and J are TRBV25-1 and TRBJ2-1; the match to TRBD1 covers 11 bases. Trimming removed 3 bases from V and 4 bases from J; junction bases left unmatched: 5. CDR1 MGHDK and CDR2 SYGVNS come from the germline V gene. CDR3 length: 16 residues. The CDR3 here is CASSDQGQGVYNEQFF. CDR3 nucleotides: TGTGCCAGCAGTGACCAGGGACAGGGGGTTTACAATGAGCAGTTCTTC.